A few counts support the clone carrying this T cell receptor beta chain. The entry originates in a study of blood T cell repertoires in COVID-19. For the study at large: The origin of the acute and convalescent COVID-19 samples was the United States, Italy and Spain. T cells, B-cell-depleted T cells, or PBMCs supplied cDNA or gDNA.

CDR1 is MGHRA and CDR2 is YSYEKL in the germline V gene. V trimming: 0 bases; J trimming: 1 base; junction bases outside the gene matches: 4. The CDR3 has 16 residues. In the original processing: Nucleated cell counts were estimated from reference gene primer amplification. Sequenced by immunoSEQ multiplex PCR; TCRdb stores in-frame clones only, minus some. V and J calls and clone size are given by that table; D and trimming were obtained from the DNA. The data hold 45,000 to 55,000 clones, with less than 90% observed a single time. The chain links TRBV4-1 to TRBJ2-7, with 9 bases that match TRBD2. Specimen: peripheral blood. The clonotype comes from a man in his sixties with active COVID-19. CDR3 sequence: CASSQDRLAGSYEQYF. The CDR3 region has the DNA TGCGCCAGCAGCCAAGACCGGCTAGCGGGATCCTACGAGCAGTACTTC.